This T cell receptor (beta chain) was captured by sequencing in a study of blood T cells in healthy people across ages. Regarding the study as a whole: More naive CD4+ cells and higher diversity marked long-lived donors relative to aged donors.

Looked up from germline, CDR1 is SEHNR and CDR2 is FQNEAQ (reference sequence). V lost 5 bases, J lost 5 bases, and 19 bases lay in between. The CDR3 consists of 15 residues. Primed by a sample-barcoded 5' primer and a J-beta primer mix, a second PCR proceeded for 7 to 11 cycles. Every cDNA molecule bore a tag from a template-switch adaptor containing 12 random nucleotides. Every sample produced at least 2.5 million CDR3-containing paired-end reads. TCRdb reprocessed the 5' RACE reads with MiXCR, giving one entry per CDR3 protein. The table lists 850,000 to 1,300,000 distinct CDR3 sequences, around 45% of them singletons. This clonotype was counted ten times or more. Its matching antigen is unknown. Drawing of peripheral blood yielded 8.5 to 10 milliliters from each donor.

J is TRBJ2-7 and V is TRBV7-9; D not certain. The specimen sequenced was blood. The source of this sequence is a woman aged 60-75 years in good health. The CDR3 reads CASSPLDIEFHEQYF. The CDR3 nucleotides read TGTGCCAGCAGCCCCCTCGACATCGAATTCCACGAGCAGTACTTC.